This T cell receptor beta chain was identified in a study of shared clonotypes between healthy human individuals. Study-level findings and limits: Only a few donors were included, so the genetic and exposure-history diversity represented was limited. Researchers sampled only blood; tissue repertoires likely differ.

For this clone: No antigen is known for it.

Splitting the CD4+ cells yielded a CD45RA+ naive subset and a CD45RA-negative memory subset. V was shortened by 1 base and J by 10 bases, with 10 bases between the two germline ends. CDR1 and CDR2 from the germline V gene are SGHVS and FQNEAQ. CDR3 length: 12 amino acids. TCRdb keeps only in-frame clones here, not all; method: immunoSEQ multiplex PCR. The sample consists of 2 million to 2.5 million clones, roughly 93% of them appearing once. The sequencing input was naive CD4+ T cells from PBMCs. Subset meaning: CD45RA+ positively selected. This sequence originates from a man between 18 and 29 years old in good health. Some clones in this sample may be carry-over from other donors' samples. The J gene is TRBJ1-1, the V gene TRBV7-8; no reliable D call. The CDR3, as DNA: TGTGCCAGCAGCTTAGGTTACGGTCGAGCTTTCTTT. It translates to CASSLGYGRAFF. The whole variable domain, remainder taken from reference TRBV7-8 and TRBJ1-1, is GAGVSQSPRYKVAKRGQDVALRCDPISGHVSLFWYQQALGQGPEFLTYFQNEAQLDKSGLPSDRFFAERPEGSVSTLKIQRTQQEDSAVYLCASSLGYGRAFFGQGTRLTVV.